This is a list of T cell receptor beta chains from one sample in a study of shared clonotypes between healthy human individuals. Sequencing used immunoSEQ multiplex PCR; TCRdb keeps in-frame clones, though not all of them. The data contain over 2 million clones, 90% to 95% of them seen just once; the ten biggest clones take up around 0.13%. Input material: naive CD4+ T cells sorted from blood. The receptors here all came from a young man in good health. Each CDR3 is given with its conserved first and last residue. The order of the fields is V gene, D gene, J gene, CDR3 protein, CDR3 DNA. D genes are given only for firm matches.

v_call: TRBV6-5
d_call: NA
j_call: TRBJ1-2
cdr3_aa: CASSTVAAYGYTF
cdr3_nt: TGTGCCAGCAGTACCGTGGCAGCCTATGGCTACACCTTC

v_call: TRBV5-4
d_call: TRBD2
j_call: TRBJ2-3
cdr3_aa: CASSLAGVGTDTQYF
cdr3_nt: TGTGCCAGCAGCTTAGCGGGAGTTGGGACAGATACGCAGTATTTT

v_call: TRBV19
d_call: TRBD2
j_call: TRBJ2-6
cdr3_aa: CASSPTRRGSGANVLTF
cdr3_nt: TGTGCCAGTAGTCCTACCAGGCGGGGGTCCGGGGCCAACGTCCTGACTTTC

v_call: TRBV6-1
d_call: NA
j_call: TRBJ2-7
cdr3_aa: CASSQTADLYEQYF
cdr3_nt: TGTGCCAGCAGCCAGACAGCCGATCTCTACGAGCAGTACTTC

v_call: TRBV18
d_call: TRBD1
j_call: TRBJ2-4
cdr3_aa: CASSATTGGIDIQYF
cdr3_nt: TGTGCCAGCTCAGCCACTACAGGGGGCATTGACATTCAGTACTTC

v_call: TRBV6-1
d_call: NA
j_call: TRBJ2-2
cdr3_aa: CASSEGRSGELFF
cdr3_nt: TGTGCCAGCAGTGAGGGGAGGTCCGGGGAGCTGTTTTTT

v_call: TRBV4-3
d_call: TRBD2
j_call: TRBJ2-1
cdr3_aa: CASSLEAGQSNEQFF
cdr3_nt: TGCGCCAGCAGCTTGGAAGCGGGGCAAAGCAATGAGCAGTTCTTC

v_call: TRBV6-5
d_call: TRBD2
j_call: TRBJ2-7
cdr3_aa: CASSRGLAGDGEQYF
cdr3_nt: TGTGCCAGCAGCCGGGGCCTAGCGGGCGACGGCGAGCAGTACTTC

v_call: TRBV2
d_call: NA
j_call: TRBJ2-7
cdr3_aa: CASSEAYRDSYEQYF
cdr3_nt: TGTGCCAGCAGTGAAGCGTACAGGGACTCCTACGAGCAGTACTTC

v_call: TRBV9
d_call: NA
j_call: TRBJ1-4
cdr3_aa: CASSATTGKELFF
cdr3_nt: TGTGCCAGCAGCGCCACCACAGGGAAAGAACTGTTTTTT

v_call: TRBV5-3
d_call: NA
j_call: TRBJ2-7
cdr3_aa: CARSGERQDPFEQYF
cdr3_nt: TGTGCCAGAAGCGGTGAGCGACAGGATCCCTTCGAGCAGTACTTC

v_call: TRBV6-5
d_call: NA
j_call: TRBJ2-4
cdr3_aa: CASSQGGNIQYF
cdr3_nt: TGTGCCAGCAGTCAGGGGGGAAACATTCAGTACTTC

v_call: TRBV7-9
d_call: TRBD2
j_call: TRBJ2-3
cdr3_aa: CASSLVVAGGEDTQYF
cdr3_nt: TGTGCCAGCAGCTTAGTGGTAGCGGGAGGGGAAGATACGCAGTATTTT

v_call: TRBV7-9
d_call: NA
j_call: TRBJ2-2
cdr3_aa: CASSEITGSRGGELFF
cdr3_nt: TGTGCCAGCAGCGAAATTACAGGGTCGCGGGGCGGGGAGCTGTTTTTT

v_call: TRBV5-1
d_call: TRBD1
j_call: TRBJ1-1
cdr3_aa: CASSLDRAEMAFF
cdr3_nt: TGCGCCAGCAGCCTCGACAGGGCCGAAATGGCTTTCTTT

v_call: TRBV5-1
d_call: NA
j_call: TRBJ1-1
cdr3_aa: CASGPGGGDSLYTEAFF
cdr3_nt: TGCGCCAGCGGCCCCGGCGGAGGGGATTCGTTGTACACTGAAGCTTTCTTT

v_call: TRBV6-5
d_call: NA
j_call: TRBJ1-1
cdr3_aa: CASRGGNLNTEAFF
cdr3_nt: TGTGCCAGCAGAGGGGGAAATTTGAACACTGAAGCTTTCTTT

v_call: TRBV10-3
d_call: NA
j_call: TRBJ2-2
cdr3_aa: CAISQGKGDTGELFF
cdr3_nt: TGTGCCATCAGCCAGGGAAAAGGGGACACCGGGGAGCTGTTTTTT

v_call: TRBV9
d_call: NA
j_call: TRBJ1-1
cdr3_aa: CASSPHWSLGAFF
cdr3_nt: TGTGCCAGCAGCCCCCATTGGAGCCTGGGAGCTTTCTTT

v_call: TRBV2
d_call: NA
j_call: TRBJ1-3
cdr3_aa: CASLRENTIYF
cdr3_nt: TGTGCCAGCCTTCGGGAAAACACCATATATTTT

v_call: TRBV6-1
d_call: NA
j_call: TRBJ2-7
cdr3_aa: CASSEVRTASYSYEQYF
cdr3_nt: TGTGCCAGCAGTGAAGTGAGGACAGCCTCGTACTCCTACGAGCAGTACTTC

v_call: TRBV11-3
d_call: NA
j_call: TRBJ2-2
cdr3_aa: CASSFRRGNTGELFF
cdr3_nt: TGTGCCAGCAGCTTTAGGCGGGGGAACACCGGGGAGCTGTTTTTT

v_call: TRBV7-2
d_call: NA
j_call: TRBJ1-2
cdr3_aa: CASSLRMNGVNGYTF
cdr3_nt: TGTGCCAGCAGCTTAAGAATGAACGGGGTTAATGGCTACACCTTC